Listed below are T cell receptor beta chains from one sample, sequenced in a study of CD8 T cells in ankylosing spondylitis. MiXCR, applied by TCRdb to the 5' RACE reads, yields one record per CDR3 protein. The sample yields about 300,000 distinct CDR3 sequences, approximately 10% seen once. Specimen: blood, either unsorted or a sorted T cell fraction (not recorded which). Receptors originate from a female donor with ankylosing spondylitis or in good health (not recorded which). Both conserved end residues are trimmed from each CDR3. Clone size appears in some rows only: once, few, many, or a class for an expanded clone.

many	TRBV10-3	TRBJ2-2	AIRPAGRITGELF
few	TRBV5-1	TRBJ2-4	ASAPRSDRGIQY
many	TRBV12-3/TRBV12-4	TRBJ1-5	ASSLSGGYNQPQH
many	TRBV5-1	TRBJ2-3	ASSFSSTGGADTQY
few	TRBV27	TRBJ1-1	ASSLTMNTEAF
many	TRBV30	TRBJ1-5	AWSGTVVNQPQH
.	TRBV27	TRBJ2-3	ASSLFRDRGRYTDTQY
many	TRBV20-1	TRBJ1-2	SAGGPHDGYT
many	TRBV7-2	TRBJ2-7	ASSLIGGNNEQY
many	TRBV19	TRBJ2-1	ASGQMTEAREQF
many	TRBV28	TRBJ2-3	ASKRAGETDTQY
many	TRBV20-1	TRBJ2-5	SASGLAMEETQY